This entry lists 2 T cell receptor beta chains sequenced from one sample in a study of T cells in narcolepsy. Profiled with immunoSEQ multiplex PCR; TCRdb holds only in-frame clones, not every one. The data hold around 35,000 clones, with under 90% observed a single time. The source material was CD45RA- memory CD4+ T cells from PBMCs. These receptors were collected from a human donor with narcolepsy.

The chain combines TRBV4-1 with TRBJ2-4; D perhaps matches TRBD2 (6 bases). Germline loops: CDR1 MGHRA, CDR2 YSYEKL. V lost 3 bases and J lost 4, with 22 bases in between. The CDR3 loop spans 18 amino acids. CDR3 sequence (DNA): TGCGCCAGCAGCCAGGAGCTAGCGAAAGATACCGTAAAAAACATTCAGTACTTC. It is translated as CASSQELAKDTVKNIQYF.

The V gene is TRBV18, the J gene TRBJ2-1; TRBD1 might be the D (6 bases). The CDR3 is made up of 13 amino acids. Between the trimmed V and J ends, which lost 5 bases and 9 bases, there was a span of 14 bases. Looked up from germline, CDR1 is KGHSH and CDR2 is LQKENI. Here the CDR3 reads CASSTPGAAEQFF. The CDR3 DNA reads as TGTGCCAGCTCAACTCCAGGGGCGGCTGAGCAGTTCTTC.